This T cell receptor beta chain stems from a study of identical twins. Study-wide findings and caveats: Models came in too low on out-of-frame TCR alpha sharing in monozygotic twins. Beta clonotypes that were abundant in cord blood contained fewer insertions, a pattern absent from memory repertoires.

The authors used template switching to add a universal primer site and gave cDNA unique molecular identifiers. TCRdb redid the calling of the 5' RACE reads with MiXCR, one entry per CDR3 protein. In the table there are more than 400,000 distinct CDR3 sequences, about 16% of which are singletons. Healthy Caucasian donors formed the entire cohort. As concerns this clonotype: What it binds is unknown.

Germline V gives CDR1 SGHTA, CDR2 FQGTGA. This CDR3 has 16 residues. Deletions cut 5 bases from V and 1 base from J, with 14 bases between. These same data were also listed under a study on yellow fever vaccine responses in identical twins.

This chain uses TRBV7-3 with TRBJ2-2, with D perhaps matching TRBD2 (6 bases). This clonotype was sampled from a woman aged 18-29 years in good health. The specimen sequenced was CD4+ T cells sorted from blood. CDR3 amino acids: CASSHVEGRNTGELFF. In DNA, the CDR3 is TGTGCCAGCAGCCACGTGGAGGGGAGGAACACCGGGGAGCTGTTTTTT.